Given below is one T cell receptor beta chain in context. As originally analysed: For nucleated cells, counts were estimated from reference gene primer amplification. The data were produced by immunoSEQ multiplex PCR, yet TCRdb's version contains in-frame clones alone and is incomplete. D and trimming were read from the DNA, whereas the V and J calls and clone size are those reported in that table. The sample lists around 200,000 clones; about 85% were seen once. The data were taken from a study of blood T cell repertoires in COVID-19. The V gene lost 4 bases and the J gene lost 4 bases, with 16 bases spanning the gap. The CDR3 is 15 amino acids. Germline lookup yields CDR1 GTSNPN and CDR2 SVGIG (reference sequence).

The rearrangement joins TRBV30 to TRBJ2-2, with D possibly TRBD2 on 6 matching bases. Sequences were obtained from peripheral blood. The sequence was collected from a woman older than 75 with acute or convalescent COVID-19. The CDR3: CAWKLTGTPTGELFF. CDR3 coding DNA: TGTGCCTGGAAACTAACCGGGACTCCCACCGGGGAGCTGTTTTTT. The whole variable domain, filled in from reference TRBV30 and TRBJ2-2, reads SQTIHQWPATLVQPVGSPLSLECTVEGTSNPNLYWYRQAAGRGLQLLFYSVGIGQISSEVPQNLSASRPQDRQFILSSKKLLLSDSGFYLCAWKLTGTPTGELFFGEGSRLTVL.